The 6 T cell receptor beta chains below come from one sample, sequenced in a study of CD8+ T cells in alopecia areata. Treatment indicated: oral pan-JAK inhibitor, 5-10 mg twice daily. Extraction of RNA preceded its reverse transcription into cDNA, which served as the sequencing template. Assay used: immunoSEQ multiplex PCR; TCRdb lists only in-frame clones, some missing. The table has 95,000 to 100,000 clones, approximately 63% seen once; the top ten hold less than 20%. The starting material was CD8+ T cells sorted from blood, obtained between weeks 55 and 65, from a patient treated with tofacitinib. These receptors were obtained from a human donor with alopecia areata.

The chain couples TRBV6-5 to TRBJ1-1, with 7 bases aligning to TRBD1. With 1 base clipped from V and 7 bases from J, the junction kept 9 bases outside the gene matches. The CDR3 runs 15 residues. The V gene's germline CDR1 is MNHEY and CDR2 SVGAGI. The CDR3 DNA sequence: TGTGCCAGCAGTTACTTCCAGGGGGAGATGGATGAAGCTTTCTTT. Encoded protein: CASSYFQGEMDEAFF.

This chain uses TRBV4-1 with TRBJ1-4, with 8 nucleotides matching TRBD1. The CDR3 length is 19 residues. CDR1 is MGHRA and CDR2 is YSYEKL in the germline V gene. V shed 1 base and J 10 bases; nucleotides not matched to a gene: 20. The CDR3 sequence: CASSQVFRGRNRKPGKLFF. The DNA of the CDR3 is TGCGCCAGCAGCCAAGTCTTCAGGGGGCGAAATCGTAAGCCTGGAAAACTGTTTTTT.

The chain couples TRBV5-1 to TRBJ2-1; weak D call: TRBD1 (6 bases). Germline loops: CDR1 SGHRS, CDR2 YFSETQ. Trimming took 0 bases from V and 5 from J, leaving 15 bases between them. The CDR3 runs 16 residues. This CDR3 is CASSLGVYRGNNEQFF. CDR3 bases: TGCGCCAGCAGCTTGGGTGTATATAGGGGGAACAATGAGCAGTTCTTC.

In its sample, this clone was seen once. This chain uses TRBV4-2 with TRBJ2-7; 9 nucleotides agree with TRBD1. The germline CDR1 and CDR2 sequences are LGHNA and YNFKEQ. This CDR3 contains 15 residues. The ends lost 3 bases at V and 6 bases at J; junction bases unmatched: 9. The CDR3 nucleotides read TGTGCCAGCAGCCAGACCGGGACAGGGTACCGCGAGCAGTACTTC. It encodes CASSQTGTGYREQYF.

This clone appeared a few times. This chain links TRBV27 with TRBJ2-1, with D perhaps matching TRBD2 (5 bases). With 2 bases removed from V and 6 bases from J, the gap between germline ends came to 8 bases. The CDR3 is made up of 13 amino acids. Germline CDR1 is MNHEY and CDR2 is SMNVEV (reference sequence). In DNA form, the CDR3 reads TGTGCCAGCAGTTTAGTCCGGGGCAATGAGCAGTTCTTC. This translates into CASSLVRGNEQFF.

The table lists this clone with a few counts. The chain couples TRBV7-9 to TRBJ2-5, with 11 positions matching TRBD2. The CDR3 spans 16 residues. The V and J ends lost 1 base and 3 bases, in that order; junction bases with no gene match: 4. Germline CDR1 reads SEHNR; CDR2 reads FQNEAQ (reference sequence). The DNA of the CDR3 is TGTGCCAGCAGCTTAGTGTCGACTAGCGGGGAAGAGACCCAGTACTTC. Translation gives CASSLVSTSGEETQYF.